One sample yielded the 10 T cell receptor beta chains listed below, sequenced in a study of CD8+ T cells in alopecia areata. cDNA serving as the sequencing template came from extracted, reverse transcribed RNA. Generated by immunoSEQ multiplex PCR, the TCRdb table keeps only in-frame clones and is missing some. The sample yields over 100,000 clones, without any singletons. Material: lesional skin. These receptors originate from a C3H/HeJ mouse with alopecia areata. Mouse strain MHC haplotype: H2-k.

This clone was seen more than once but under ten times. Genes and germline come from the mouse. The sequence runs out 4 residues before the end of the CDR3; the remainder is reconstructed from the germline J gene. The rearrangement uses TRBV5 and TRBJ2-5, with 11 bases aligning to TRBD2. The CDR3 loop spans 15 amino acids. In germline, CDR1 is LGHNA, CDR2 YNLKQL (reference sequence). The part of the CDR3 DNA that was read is TGTGCCAGCAGCCCCCACTGGGGGGGCGCAGAC. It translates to CASSPHWGGAD. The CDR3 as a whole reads CASSPHWGGADTQYF.

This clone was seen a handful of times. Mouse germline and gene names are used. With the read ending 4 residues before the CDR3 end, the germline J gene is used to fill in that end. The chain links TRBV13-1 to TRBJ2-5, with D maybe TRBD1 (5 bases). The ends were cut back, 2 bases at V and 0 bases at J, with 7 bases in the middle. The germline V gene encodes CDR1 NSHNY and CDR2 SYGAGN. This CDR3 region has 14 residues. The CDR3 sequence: CASSDRANQDTQYF. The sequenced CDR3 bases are TGTGCCAGCAGTGACAGGGCAAACCAAGAC.

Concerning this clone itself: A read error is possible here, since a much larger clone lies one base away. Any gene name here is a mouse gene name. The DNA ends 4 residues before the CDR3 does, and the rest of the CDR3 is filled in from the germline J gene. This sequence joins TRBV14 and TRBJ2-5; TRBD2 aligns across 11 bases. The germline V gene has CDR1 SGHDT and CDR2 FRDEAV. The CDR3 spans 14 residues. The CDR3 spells CASSRTGGKDTQYF. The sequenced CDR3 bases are TGTGCCAGCAGCCGGACTGGGGGGAAAGAC.

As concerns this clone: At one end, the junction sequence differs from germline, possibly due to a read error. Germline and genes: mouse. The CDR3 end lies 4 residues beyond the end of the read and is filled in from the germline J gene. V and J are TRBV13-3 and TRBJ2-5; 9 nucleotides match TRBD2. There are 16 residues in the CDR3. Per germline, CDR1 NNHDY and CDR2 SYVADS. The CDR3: CVSRPDWGHNQDTQYF. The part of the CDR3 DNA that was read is TGTGTCAGCAGGCCTGACTGGGGGCATAACCAAGAC.

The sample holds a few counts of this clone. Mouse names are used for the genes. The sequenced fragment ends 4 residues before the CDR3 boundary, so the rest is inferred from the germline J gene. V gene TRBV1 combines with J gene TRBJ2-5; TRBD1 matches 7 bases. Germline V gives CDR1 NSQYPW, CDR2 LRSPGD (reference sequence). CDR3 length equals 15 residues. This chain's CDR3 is CTCSADRQGIDTQYF. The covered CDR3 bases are TGCACCTGCAGTGCAGATCGACAGGGAATCGAC.

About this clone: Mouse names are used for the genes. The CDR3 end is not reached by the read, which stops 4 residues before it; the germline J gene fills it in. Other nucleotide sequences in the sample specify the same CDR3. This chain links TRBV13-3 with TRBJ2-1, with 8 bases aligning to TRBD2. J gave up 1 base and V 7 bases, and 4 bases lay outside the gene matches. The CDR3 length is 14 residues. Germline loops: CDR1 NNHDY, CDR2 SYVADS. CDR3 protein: CASATGGNYAEQFF. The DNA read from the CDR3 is TGTGCCAGCGCAACTGGGGGCAACTATGCT.

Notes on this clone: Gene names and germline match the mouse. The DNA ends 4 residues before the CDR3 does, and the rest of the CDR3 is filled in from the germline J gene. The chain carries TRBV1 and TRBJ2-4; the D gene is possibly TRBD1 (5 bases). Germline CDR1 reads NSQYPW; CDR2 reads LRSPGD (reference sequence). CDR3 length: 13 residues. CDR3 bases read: TGCACCTGCAGTGGGGTCAGGGCAAAC. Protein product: CTCSGVRAN. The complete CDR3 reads CTCSGVRANTLYF.

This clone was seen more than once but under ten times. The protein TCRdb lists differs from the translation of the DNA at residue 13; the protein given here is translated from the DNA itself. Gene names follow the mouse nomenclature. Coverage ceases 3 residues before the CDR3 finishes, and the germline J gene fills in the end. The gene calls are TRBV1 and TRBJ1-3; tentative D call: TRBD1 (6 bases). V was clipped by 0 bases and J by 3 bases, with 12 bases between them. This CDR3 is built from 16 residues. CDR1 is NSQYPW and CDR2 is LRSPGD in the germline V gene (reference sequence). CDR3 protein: CTCSADRAGVGNTLYF. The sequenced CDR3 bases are TGCACCTGCAGTGCAGATCGGGCAGGGGTTGGAAATACG. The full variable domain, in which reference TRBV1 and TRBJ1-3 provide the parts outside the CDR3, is VTLLEQNPRWRLVPRGQAVNLRCILKNSQYPWMSWYQQDLQKQLQWLFTLRSPGDKEVKSLPGADYLATRVTDTELRLQVANMSQGRTLYCTCSADRAGVGNTLYFGEGSRLIVV.

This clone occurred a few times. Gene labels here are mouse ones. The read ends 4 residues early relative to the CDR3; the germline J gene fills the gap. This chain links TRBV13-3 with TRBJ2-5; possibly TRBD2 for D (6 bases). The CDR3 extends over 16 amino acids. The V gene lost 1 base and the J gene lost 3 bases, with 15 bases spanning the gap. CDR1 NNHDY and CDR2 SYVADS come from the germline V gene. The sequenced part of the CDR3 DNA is TGTGCCAGCAGTGATCCTGGGGATGGTCTTCAAGAC. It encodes CASSDPGDGLQD. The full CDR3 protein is CASSDPGDGLQDTQYF.

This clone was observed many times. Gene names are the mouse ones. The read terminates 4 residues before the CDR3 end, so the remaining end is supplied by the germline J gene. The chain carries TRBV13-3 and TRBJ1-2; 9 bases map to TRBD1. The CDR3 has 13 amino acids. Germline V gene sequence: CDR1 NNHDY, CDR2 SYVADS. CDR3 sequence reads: CASTPGQGGDYTF. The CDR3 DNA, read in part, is TGTGCCAGCACCCCGGGACAGGGAGGC.